This T cell receptor beta chain was recorded in a study of blood T cells in healthy people across ages. In its sample, this clonotype was seen a few times. Total RNA, at least 5.5 micrograms per sample, came from PBMCs. Using a J-beta primer mix together with a sample-barcoded 5' primer, a second PCR was run for roughly 7 to 11 cycles. MiXCR, run by TCRdb on the 5' RACE reads, gives a single entry per CDR3 protein. In the table there are over 1,500,000 distinct CDR3 sequences, about two fifths of which are singletons. This sequence was found in a human donor in good health. The sample comprised blood.

CDR3 amino acids: CASSAQGPRLSYEQYF. The CDR3 region has the DNA TGTGCCAGCAGCGCACAGGGGCCACGTCTCTCCTACGAGCAGTACTTC. The gene calls are TRBV7-2 and TRBJ2-7; 7 bases are shared with TRBD1. Germline CDR1 and CDR2: SGHTA and FQGNSA. The CDR3 spans 16 residues. J gave up 0 bases and V 5 bases, and 10 bases lay outside the gene matches.